This T cell receptor beta chain comes out of a study of T-cell reconstitution after alpha-beta-depleted transplantation in children (dated by TCRdb to about 2016). Broadly, across the study: T-cell immune reconstitution after TCRalphabeta/CD19-depleted allogeneic hematopoietic cell transplantation in children was quantitatively tracked in the study by means of TCR repertoire profiling.

The library was produced with PCR. The sequencer was an Illumina HiSeq 2500. TCR libraries were prepared with molecular barcoding, using unique molecular identifiers to normalize TCRbeta repertoire quantification. In TCRdb, the public reads were trimmed at Q25 with fastp and aligned with MiXCR, with productive beta chains retained. Every CDR3 protein is listed once, alongside the most common genes and DNA of its rows. The sample table records a few hundred thousand distinct CDR3 sequences; about a tenth of these occur just once. The biggest ten clones account for roughly 6% of the sample. With regard to this clonotype: This receptor's antigen is unknown. No much larger clone is present one base from it, and per-base qualities are unavailable.

CDR1 and CDR2, looked up from the germline V gene, are SNHLY and FYNNEI. V is clipped by 5 bases and J by 3 bases, and the sequence between their germline boundaries is 11 bases long. From the cysteine through the valine, the CDR3 covers 13 amino acids. The read is trimmed to its CDR3 DNA, 39 bases read in frame from base 1. This clonotype originated in a human donor who donated a stem cell graft to a child with acute myeloid leukemia. The sequence links TRBV2 to TRBJ2-7; the D gene identity is not certain. Sequencing was performed on PBMCs from the stem cell graft donor, taken from the stem cell graft. CDR3 loop: CASSQSIIYEQYV. The DNA sequence reads TGTGCCAGCAGTCAAAGTATCATCTACGAGCAGTACGTC.